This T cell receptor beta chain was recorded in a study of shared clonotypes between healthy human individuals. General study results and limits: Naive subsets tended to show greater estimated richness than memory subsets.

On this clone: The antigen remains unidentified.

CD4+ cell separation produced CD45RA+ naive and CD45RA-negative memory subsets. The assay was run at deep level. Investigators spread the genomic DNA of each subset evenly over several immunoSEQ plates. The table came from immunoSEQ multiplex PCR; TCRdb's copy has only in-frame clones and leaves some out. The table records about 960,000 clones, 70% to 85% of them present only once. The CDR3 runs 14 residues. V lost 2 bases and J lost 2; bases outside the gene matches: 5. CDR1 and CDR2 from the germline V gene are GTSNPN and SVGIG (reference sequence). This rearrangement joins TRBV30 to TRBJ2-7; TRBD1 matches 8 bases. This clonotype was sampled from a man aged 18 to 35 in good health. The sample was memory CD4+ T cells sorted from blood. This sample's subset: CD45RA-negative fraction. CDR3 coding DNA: TGTGCCTGGAGTCCGGACAGGGTCCCCTACGAGCAGTACTTC. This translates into CAWSPDRVPYEQYF.